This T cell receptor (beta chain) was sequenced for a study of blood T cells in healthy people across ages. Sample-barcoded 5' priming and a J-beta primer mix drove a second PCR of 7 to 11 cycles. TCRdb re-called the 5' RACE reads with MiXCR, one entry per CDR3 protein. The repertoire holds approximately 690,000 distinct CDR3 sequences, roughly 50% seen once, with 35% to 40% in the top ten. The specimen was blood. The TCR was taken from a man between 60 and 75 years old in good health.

In nucleotides, the CDR3 is TGTGCCAGCAGATTACAGGGGGTACAGAACGAGCAGTACTTC. This translates into CASRLQGVQNEQYF. This rearrangement joins TRBV6-1 to TRBJ2-5; TRBD1 agrees at 8 bases. The assigned J gene may be wrong: the sequence end matches TRBJ2-7 better. CDR3 length equals 14 residues. Germline V gives CDR1 MNHNS, CDR2 SASEGT.